These T cell receptor beta chains were read from a single sample in a study of cytomegalovirus exposure and HLA in healthy donors. Profiled with immunoSEQ multiplex PCR; TCRdb holds only in-frame clones, not every one. In the table there are 140,000 to 150,000 clones, around four fifths of which are singletons. The sample consisted of PBMCs. These receptors were taken from a woman aged 55 to 70 in good health and CMV-seropositive. Both conserved end residues are part of each CDR3. Each record gives: V gene, clone size, J gene, CDR3 protein. Clone size is not always given. Where it is, it says once, few, many or a class for expanded clones.

V gene: TRBV7-9
clone size: -
J gene: TRBJ1-2
CDR3 protein: CASSLGQASGGYTF

V gene: TRBV4-2
clone size: -
J gene: TRBJ2-1
CDR3 protein: CASSTGTGRNEQFF

V gene: TRBV5-4
clone size: -
J gene: TRBJ2-1
CDR3 protein: CASSLPQGLFDEQFF

V gene: TRBV27
clone size: -
J gene: TRBJ2-5
CDR3 protein: CASRLRARTEQETQYF

V gene: TRBV7-3
clone size: -
J gene: TRBJ2-2
CDR3 protein: CASGPGGGELFF

V gene: TRBV19
clone size: -
J gene: TRBJ1-2
CDR3 protein: CASKAGMVYGYTF

V gene: TRBV2
clone size: once
J gene: TRBJ2-1
CDR3 protein: CASSGTYNEQFF

V gene: TRBV11-2
clone size: -
J gene: TRBJ1-4
CDR3 protein: CASRKTGSRNEKLFF

V gene: TRBV7-2
clone size: few
J gene: TRBJ1-1
CDR3 protein: CASSSSGGNTEAFF

V gene: TRBV15
clone size: -
J gene: TRBJ1-1
CDR3 protein: CATSRDRAGNTEAFF

V gene: TRBV2
clone size: once
J gene: TRBJ2-1
CDR3 protein: CASRPGTGVFEQFF

V gene: TRBV28
clone size: -
J gene: TRBJ2-7
CDR3 protein: CASSFPDRAYEQYF

V gene: TRBV5-1
clone size: -
J gene: TRBJ2-1
CDR3 protein: CASSLAWQANSEQFF

V gene: TRBV29-1
clone size: -
J gene: TRBJ1-1
CDR3 protein: CSVFARGAMNTEAFF

V gene: TRBV7-9
clone size: -
J gene: TRBJ1-2
CDR3 protein: CSSSLAAYGYTF

V gene: TRBV11-1
clone size: once
J gene: TRBJ1-2
CDR3 protein: CASSPDRGDAGYTF

V gene: TRBV6-5
clone size: -
J gene: TRBJ2-5
CDR3 protein: CASRPTGRETQYF

V gene: TRBV28
clone size: -
J gene: TRBJ1-2
CDR3 protein: CASLAGGTLLYGYTF

V gene: TRBV5-5
clone size: -
J gene: TRBJ2-1
CDR3 protein: CASSLSGRTFF

V gene: TRBV5-1
clone size: -
J gene: TRBJ2-1
CDR3 protein: CASSLGPNEQFF

V gene: TRBV7-9
clone size: -
J gene: TRBJ1-2
CDR3 protein: CASTPGEGHYGYTF

V gene: TRBV10-3
clone size: -
J gene: TRBJ2-7
CDR3 protein: CAIGREFREQYF

V gene: TRBV4-1
clone size: -
J gene: TRBJ2-7
CDR3 protein: CASSQLASYEQYF

V gene: TRBV29-1
clone size: -
J gene: TRBJ1-4
CDR3 protein: CSIRTGPGEKLFF

V gene: TRBV5-6
clone size: -
J gene: TRBJ2-5
CDR3 protein: CASSLNGGREGETQYF